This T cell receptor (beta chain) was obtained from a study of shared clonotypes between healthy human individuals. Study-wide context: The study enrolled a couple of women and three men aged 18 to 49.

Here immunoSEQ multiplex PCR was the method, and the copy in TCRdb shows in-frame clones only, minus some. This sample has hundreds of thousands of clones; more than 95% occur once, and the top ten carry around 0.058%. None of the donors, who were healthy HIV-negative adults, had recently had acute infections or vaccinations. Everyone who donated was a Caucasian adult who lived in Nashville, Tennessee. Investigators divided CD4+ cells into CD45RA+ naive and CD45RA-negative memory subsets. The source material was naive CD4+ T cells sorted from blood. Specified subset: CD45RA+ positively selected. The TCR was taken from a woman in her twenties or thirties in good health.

CDR3 coding DNA: TGTGCCAGCAGCTTAAAGGGAGCGGGAGTGTCCGGTGAGCAGTTCTTC. Amino acids: CASSLKGAGVSGEQFF. The chain is built from TRBV11-1 and TRBJ2-1, with TRBD2 identical over 8 bases. Germline-derived CDR1 and CDR2 are SGHAT and FQDESV (reference sequence). This CDR3 contains 16 residues. Trimming removed 2 bases from V and 9 bases from J; junction bases left unmatched: 12.